This is a list of T cell receptor beta chains from one sample in a study of beta chain features in type 1 diabetes. This table comes from immunoSEQ multiplex PCR, and its TCRdb copy is limited to in-frame clones, with some not included. The sample gives around 430,000 clones, about 30% of which show up once; 0.06% to 0.07% is in the top ten. Source material: naive CD4+ T cells from blood. Receptor source: a man aged 18 to 29 in good health. The CDR3 runs from the conserved cysteine through the conserved F or W. A D gene is named only where the DNA matches it firmly. Some rows mark clone size as missing; the rest say once, few, many or name a class of expanded clone.

J: TRBJ1-2
size: NA
V: TRBV30
D: NA
CDR3: CAWSVVQDGYTF
DNA: TGTGCCTGGAGTGTAGTCCAGGACGGCTACACCTTC

J: TRBJ2-5
size: few
V: TRBV30
D: NA
CDR3: CAWVGKETQYF
DNA: TGTGCCTGGGTGGGGAAAGAGACCCAGTACTTC

J: TRBJ2-3
size: NA
V: TRBV7-9
D: TRBD2
CDR3: CASSYTSGYTDTQYF
DNA: TGTGCCAGCAGCTATACTAGCGGATACACAGATACGCAGTATTTT

J: TRBJ2-7
size: once
V: TRBV30
D: NA
CDR3: CAWGQNYEQYF
DNA: TGTGCCTGGGGACAGAACTACGAGCAGTACTTC

J: TRBJ2-1
size: NA
V: TRBV2
D: NA
CDR3: CASSREAGRDNEQFF
DNA: TGTGCCAGCAGTCGAGAGGCGGGAAGGGATAATGAGCAGTTCTTC

J: TRBJ1-5
size: NA
V: TRBV28
D: TRBD1
CDR3: CASTQGAGGNQPQHF
DNA: TGTGCCAGCACCCAGGGGGCGGGAGGCAATCAGCCCCAGCATTTT

J: TRBJ2-3
size: NA
V: TRBV15
D: NA
CDR3: CATSRNTDTQYF
DNA: TGTGCCACCAGCAGAAACACAGATACGCAGTATTTT

J: TRBJ1-2
size: NA
V: TRBV14
D: NA
CDR3: CASSQGTDYGYTF
DNA: TGTGCCAGCAGCCAAGGTACTGACTATGGCTACACCTTC

J: TRBJ2-1
size: few
V: TRBV5-1
D: TRBD2
CDR3: CASSLGPGGPDEQFF
DNA: TGCGCCAGCAGCTTGGGTCCGGGAGGGCCGGATGAGCAGTTCTTC

J: TRBJ2-4
size: few
V: TRBV5-4
D: NA
CDR3: CASSSGWDFKNIQYF
DNA: TGTGCCAGCAGCTCCGGATGGGACTTCAAAAACATTCAGTACTTC

J: TRBJ1-3
size: NA
V: TRBV25-1
D: NA
CDR3: CASKHLDSGNTIYF
DNA: TGTGCCAGCAAGCACCTAGACTCTGGAAACACCATATATTTT

J: TRBJ2-1
size: NA
V: TRBV7-6
D: TRBD2
CDR3: CASSSYGTSGAQEQFF
DNA: TGTGCCAGCAGCTCCTACGGGACTAGCGGGGCCCAGGAGCAGTTCTTC

J: TRBJ2-3
size: few
V: TRBV4-2
D: TRBD2
CDR3: CATQRGTSGTDTQYF
DNA: TGTGCTACTCAAAGGGGGACTAGCGGCACAGATACGCAGTATTTT

J: TRBJ2-1
size: NA
V: TRBV29-1
D: TRBD2
CDR3: CSVERTSVYNEQFF
DNA: TGCAGCGTAGAAAGGACTAGCGTTTACAATGAGCAGTTCTTC

J: TRBJ1-4
size: few
V: TRBV7-6
D: TRBD1
CDR3: CASSLGTGREKLFF
DNA: TGTGCCAGCAGCTTAGGGACAGGCAGGGAAAAACTGTTTTTT

J: TRBJ2-7
size: few
V: TRBV30
D: TRBD1
CDR3: CAFTLTGTGAYEQYF
DNA: TGTGCCTTCACATTAACAGGGACAGGTGCCTACGAGCAGTACTTC

J: TRBJ2-3
size: few
V: TRBV11-2
D: NA
CDR3: CASNQDGSSTDTQYF
DNA: TGTGCCAGCAACCAGGACGGATCTAGCACAGATACGCAGTATTTT

J: TRBJ2-1
size: few
V: TRBV5-1
D: TRBD2
CDR3: CASSWGLAGGPYNEQFF
DNA: TGCGCCAGCAGCTGGGGACTAGCGGGAGGACCTTACAATGAGCAGTTCTTC

J: TRBJ2-5
size: few
V: TRBV18
D: NA
CDR3: CASSPPTRVETQYF
DNA: TGTGCCAGCTCACCACCCACCCGGGTTGAGACCCAGTACTTC

J: TRBJ2-7
size: NA
V: TRBV30
D: NA
CDR3: CAWSVGGYEQYF
DNA: TGTGCCTGGAGTGTAGGGGGCTACGAGCAGTACTTC

J: TRBJ2-5
size: few
V: TRBV5-1
D: NA
CDR3: CASSLPGEETQYF
DNA: TGCGCCAGCAGCTTGCCAGGGGAGGAGACCCAGTACTTC

J: TRBJ1-4
size: NA
V: TRBV7-6
D: NA
CDR3: CASSSPRWETYEKLFF
DNA: TGTGCCAGCAGCTCCCCACGTTGGGAAACCTATGAAAAACTGTTTTTT

J: TRBJ1-1
size: NA
V: TRBV4-2
D: NA
CDR3: CASSQQAGREAFF
DNA: TGTGCCAGCAGCCAGCAGGCGGGCCGCGAAGCTTTCTTT

J: TRBJ2-3
size: NA
V: TRBV7-9
D: TRBD2
CDR3: CASSFTSGKADTQYF
DNA: TGTGCCAGCAGCTTTACTAGCGGGAAGGCAGATACGCAGTATTTT

J: TRBJ1-3
size: NA
V: TRBV29-1
D: NA
CDR3: CSATHGGSGNTIYF
DNA: TGCAGCGCCACACACGGGGGCTCTGGAAACACCATATATTTT

J: TRBJ2-1
size: few
V: TRBV28
D: NA
CDR3: CATYGRSDSYNEQFF
DNA: TGTGCCACCTACGGGCGCAGCGACTCCTACAATGAGCAGTTCTTC

J: TRBJ2-4
size: NA
V: TRBV7-3
D: NA
CDR3: CASSTVPPTIQYF
DNA: TGTGCCAGCAGCACAGTGCCCCCTACCATTCAGTACTTC

J: TRBJ2-2
size: few
V: TRBV9
D: NA
CDR3: CASSVVSASTGELFF
DNA: TGTGCCAGCAGCGTAGTGTCGGCGAGTACCGGGGAGCTGTTTTTT

J: TRBJ2-7
size: few
V: TRBV18
D: NA
CDR3: CASSPPGTLYEQYF
DNA: TGTGCCAGCTCACCCCCCGGGACACTTTACGAGCAGTACTTC

J: TRBJ1-2
size: NA
V: TRBV6-6
D: NA
CDR3: CASTTRGTDYGYTF
DNA: TGTGCCAGCACCACAAGAGGGACCGACTATGGCTACACCTTC

J: TRBJ2-1
size: few
V: TRBV12-5
D: TRBD2
CDR3: CASGKMAWDSGVNEQFF
DNA: TGTGCTAGTGGCAAAATGGCTTGGGATAGCGGGGTCAATGAGCAGTTCTTC

J: TRBJ2-4
size: NA
V: TRBV27
D: NA
CDR3: CASSQQGRVQYF
DNA: TGTGCCAGCAGCCAACAGGGACGTGTGCAGTACTTC

J: TRBJ1-2
size: NA
V: TRBV30
D: NA
CDR3: CACGRMRTSGGYTF
DNA: TGTGCCTGCGGGCGTATGAGGACGTCCGGTGGCTACACCTTC

J: TRBJ2-3
size: NA
V: TRBV7-9
D: NA
CDR3: CASSFDRTADTQYF
DNA: TGTGCCAGCAGCTTCGACAGGACAGCAGATACGCAGTATTTT

J: TRBJ2-1
size: few
V: TRBV27
D: NA
CDR3: CASSSYLANEQFF
DNA: TGTGCCAGCAGTTCCTACTTGGCAAATGAGCAGTTCTTC

J: TRBJ2-3
size: NA
V: TRBV4-3
D: TRBD2
CDR3: CASSQGTGTRIADTQYF
DNA: TGCGCCAGCAGCCAGGGCACCGGGACTAGGATAGCAGATACGCAGTATTTT

J: TRBJ2-1
size: few
V: TRBV30
D: TRBD2
CDR3: CARDKTSGRTTGNEQFF
DNA: TGTGCCAGAGACAAGACTAGCGGGAGGACTACCGGCAATGAGCAGTTCTTC

J: TRBJ2-7
size: few
V: TRBV30
D: NA
CDR3: CAWRTHHEQYF
DNA: TGTGCCTGGAGGACCCACCACGAGCAGTACTTC

J: TRBJ1-4
size: few
V: TRBV5-1
D: NA
CDR3: CASSLEDSNQEKLFF
DNA: TGCGCCAGCAGCCTGGAGGACAGCAATCAGGAAAAACTGTTTTTT

J: TRBJ2-7
size: few
V: TRBV10-3
D: TRBD1
CDR3: CAISDRQGPYEQYF
DNA: TGTGCCATCAGTGACCGACAGGGGCCCTACGAGCAGTACTTC

J: TRBJ2-5
size: few
V: TRBV30
D: NA
CDR3: CAWSGWQWQYF
DNA: TGTGCCTGGAGTGGCTGGCAGTGGCAGTACTTC

J: TRBJ2-1
size: NA
V: TRBV5-4
D: TRBD2
CDR3: CASSPPRAGGDAYNEQFF
DNA: TGTGCCAGCAGCCCACCTAGGGCGGGAGGGGACGCGTACAATGAGCAGTTCTTC

J: TRBJ2-1
size: NA
V: TRBV6-5
D: TRBD2
CDR3: CASSRGLAGGNEQFF
DNA: TGTGCCAGCAGTCGGGGACTAGCGGGAGGTAATGAGCAGTTCTTC

J: TRBJ1-4
size: once
V: TRBV30
D: NA
CDR3: CAWSVLGVEKLFF
DNA: TGTGCCTGGAGTGTACTCGGTGTCGAAAAACTGTTTTTT

J: TRBJ2-7
size: NA
V: TRBV4-3
D: TRBD1
CDR3: CASSPLQGAYEQYF
DNA: TGCGCCAGCAGCCCACTGCAGGGGGCCTACGAGCAGTACTTC

J: TRBJ2-3
size: NA
V: TRBV6-5
D: TRBD1
CDR3: CASSWTGENTQYF
DNA: TGTGCCAGCAGCTGGACAGGGGAGAATACGCAGTATTTT

J: TRBJ2-5
size: NA
V: TRBV25-1
D: NA
CDR3: CASSDAGRGQETQYF
DNA: TGTGCCAGCAGTGACGCGGGACGCGGGCAAGAGACCCAGTACTTC

J: TRBJ2-7
size: NA
V: TRBV30
D: TRBD1
CDR3: CAWTRGQGGEEQYF
DNA: TGTGCCTGGACAAGGGGACAGGGGGGTGAGGAGCAGTACTTC

J: TRBJ2-3
size: NA
V: TRBV5-1
D: NA
CDR3: CASSLEAADTQYF
DNA: TGCGCCAGCAGCTTGGAGGCGGCCGATACGCAGTATTTT

J: TRBJ1-5
size: NA
V: TRBV25-1
D: NA
CDR3: CASSGTGYSNQPQHF
DNA: TGTGCCAGCAGTGGAACAGGCTATAGCAATCAGCCCCAGCATTTT

J: TRBJ1-4
size: NA
V: TRBV21-1
D: NA
CDR3: CASIPGGRGEGIRLFF
DNA: TGTGCCAGCATCCCGGGAGGCAGGGGCGAGGGAATTCGACTGTTTTTT

J: TRBJ1-5
size: NA
V: TRBV30
D: NA
CDR3: CAWSSARRNQPQHF
DNA: TGTGCCTGGAGTAGCGCACGCCGCAATCAGCCCCAGCATTTT

J: TRBJ1-1
size: NA
V: TRBV20-1
D: NA
CDR3: CSLGRVTEAFF
DNA: TGCTCCTTAGGGAGGGTCACTGAAGCTTTCTTT

J: TRBJ2-1
size: few
V: TRBV9
D: NA
CDR3: CATGGSYNEQFF
DNA: TGTGCCACTGGGGGCTCCTACAATGAGCAGTTCTTC